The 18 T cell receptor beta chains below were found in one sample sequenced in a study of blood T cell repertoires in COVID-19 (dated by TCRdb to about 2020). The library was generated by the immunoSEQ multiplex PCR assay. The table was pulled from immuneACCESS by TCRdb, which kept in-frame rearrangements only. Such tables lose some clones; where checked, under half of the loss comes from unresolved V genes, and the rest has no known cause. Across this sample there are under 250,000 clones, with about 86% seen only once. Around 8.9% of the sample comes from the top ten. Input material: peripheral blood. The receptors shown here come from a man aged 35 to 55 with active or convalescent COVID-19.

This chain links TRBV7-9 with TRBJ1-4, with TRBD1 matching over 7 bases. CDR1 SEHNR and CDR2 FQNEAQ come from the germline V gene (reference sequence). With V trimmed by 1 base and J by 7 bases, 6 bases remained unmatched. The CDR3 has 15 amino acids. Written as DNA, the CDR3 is TGTGCCAGCAGCTTAGTAGACAGGGCGGTTGAAAAACTGTTTTTT. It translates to CASSLVDRAVEKLFF.

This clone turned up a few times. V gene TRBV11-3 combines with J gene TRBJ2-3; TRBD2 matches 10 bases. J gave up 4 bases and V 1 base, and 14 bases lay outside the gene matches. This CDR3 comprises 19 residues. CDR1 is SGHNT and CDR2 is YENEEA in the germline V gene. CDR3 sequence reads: CASSLAWPSGSKGPDTQYF. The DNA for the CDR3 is TGTGCCAGCAGCTTAGCTTGGCCTAGCGGGAGTAAAGGGCCAGATACGCAGTATTTT.

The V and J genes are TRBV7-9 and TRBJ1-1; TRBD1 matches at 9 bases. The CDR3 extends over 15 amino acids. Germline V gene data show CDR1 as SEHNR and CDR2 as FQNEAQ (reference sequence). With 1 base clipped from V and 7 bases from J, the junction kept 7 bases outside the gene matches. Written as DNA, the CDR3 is TGTGCCAGCAGCTTAGATCGGACAGGGGCGGTTGAAGCTTTCTTT. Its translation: CASSLDRTGAVEAFF. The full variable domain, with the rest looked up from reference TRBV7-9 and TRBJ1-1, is DTGVSQNPRHKITKRGQNVTFRCDPISEHNRLYWYRQTLGQGPEFLTYFQNEAQLEKSRLLSDRFSAERPKGSFSTLEIQRTEQGDSAMYLCASSLDRTGAVEAFFGQGTRLTVV.

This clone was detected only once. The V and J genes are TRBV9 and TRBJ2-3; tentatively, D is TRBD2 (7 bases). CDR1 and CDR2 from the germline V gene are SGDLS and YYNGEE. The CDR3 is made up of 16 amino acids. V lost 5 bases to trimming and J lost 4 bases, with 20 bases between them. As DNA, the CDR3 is TGTGCCAGCAGACCCGGGGGGCAAAGCAGGGCAGATACGCAGTATTTT. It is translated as CASRPGGQSRADTQYF. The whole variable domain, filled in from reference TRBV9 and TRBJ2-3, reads DSGVTQTPKHLITATGQRVTLRCSPRSGDLSVYWYQQSLDQGLQFLIQYYNGEERAKGNILERFSAQQFPDLHSELNLSSLELGDSALYFCASRPGGQSRADTQYFGPGTRLTVL.

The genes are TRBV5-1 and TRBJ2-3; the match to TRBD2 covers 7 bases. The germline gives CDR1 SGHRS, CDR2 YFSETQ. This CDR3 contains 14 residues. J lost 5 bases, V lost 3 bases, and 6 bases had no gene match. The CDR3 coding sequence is TGCGCCAGCAGCTCGGGGGGATTTCAAGATACGCAGTATTTT. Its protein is CASSSGGFQDTQYF.

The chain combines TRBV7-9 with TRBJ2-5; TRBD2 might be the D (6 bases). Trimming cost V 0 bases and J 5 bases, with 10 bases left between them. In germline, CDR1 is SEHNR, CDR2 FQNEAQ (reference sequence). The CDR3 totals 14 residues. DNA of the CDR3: TGTGCCAGCAGCTTAGCCGGGAGTTGGGAGACCCAGTACTTC. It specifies CASSLAGSWETQYF.

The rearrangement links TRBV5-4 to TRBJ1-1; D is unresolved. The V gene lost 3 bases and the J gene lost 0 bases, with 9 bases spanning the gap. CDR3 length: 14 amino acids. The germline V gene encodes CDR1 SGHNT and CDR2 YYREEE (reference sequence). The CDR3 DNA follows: TGTGCCAGCAGCTCACAGACCTTGAACACTGAAGCTTTCTTT. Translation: CASSSQTLNTEAFF. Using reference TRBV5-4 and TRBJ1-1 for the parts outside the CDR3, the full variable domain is ETGVTQSPTHLIKTRGQQVTLRCSSQSGHNTVSWYQQALGQGPQFIFQYYREEENGRGNFPPRFSGLQFPNYSSELNVNALELDDSALYLCASSSQTLNTEAFFGQGTRLTVV.

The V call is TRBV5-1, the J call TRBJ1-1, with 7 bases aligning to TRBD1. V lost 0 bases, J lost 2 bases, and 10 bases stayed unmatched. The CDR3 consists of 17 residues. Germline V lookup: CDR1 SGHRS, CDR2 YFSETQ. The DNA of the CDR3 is TGCGCCAGCAGCTTGGCAGGGGGAAGGGGAGCTAACACTGAAGCTTTCTTT. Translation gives CASSLAGGRGANTEAFF.

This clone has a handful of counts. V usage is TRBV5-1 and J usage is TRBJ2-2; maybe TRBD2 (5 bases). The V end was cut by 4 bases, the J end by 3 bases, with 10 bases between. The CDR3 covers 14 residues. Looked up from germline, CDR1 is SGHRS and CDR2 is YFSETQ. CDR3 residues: CASSERTDTGELFF. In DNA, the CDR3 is TGCGCCAGCAGCGAAAGGACTGACACCGGGGAGCTGTTTTTT.

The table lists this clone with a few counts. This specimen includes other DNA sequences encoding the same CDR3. The CDR3, as DNA: TGCGCCAGCAGTGAGAGTGGCAGTTACAATGAGCAGTTCTTC. It translates to CASSESGSYNEQFF. The chain uses TRBV10-1 and TRBJ2-1; D remains ambiguous. Trimming took off 2 bases at V and 4 bases at J, with 9 bases between the two ends. Germline-derived CDR1 and CDR2 are WNHNN and SYGVQD (reference sequence). This CDR3 has 14 amino acids.

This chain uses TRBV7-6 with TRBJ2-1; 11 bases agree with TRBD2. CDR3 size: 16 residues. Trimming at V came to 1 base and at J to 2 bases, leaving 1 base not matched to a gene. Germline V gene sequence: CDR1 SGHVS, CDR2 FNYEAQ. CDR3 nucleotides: TGTGCCAGCAGCTTAGAGGGACTAGCGGCCTACAATGAGCAGTTCTTC. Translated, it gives CASSLEGLAAYNEQFF. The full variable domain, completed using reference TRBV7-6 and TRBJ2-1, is GAGVSQSPRYKVTKRGQDVALRCDPISGHVSLYWYRQALGQGPEFLTYFNYEAQQDKSGLPNDRFSAERPEGSISTLTIQRTEQRDSAMYRCASSLEGLAAYNEQFFGPGTRLTVL.

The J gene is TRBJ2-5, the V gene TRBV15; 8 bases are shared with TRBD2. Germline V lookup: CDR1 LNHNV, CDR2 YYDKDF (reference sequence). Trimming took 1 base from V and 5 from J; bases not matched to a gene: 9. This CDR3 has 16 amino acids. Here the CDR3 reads CATSRARGSGGETQYF. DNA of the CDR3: TGTGCCACCAGCAGAGCTCGGGGAAGCGGGGGTGAGACCCAGTACTTC.

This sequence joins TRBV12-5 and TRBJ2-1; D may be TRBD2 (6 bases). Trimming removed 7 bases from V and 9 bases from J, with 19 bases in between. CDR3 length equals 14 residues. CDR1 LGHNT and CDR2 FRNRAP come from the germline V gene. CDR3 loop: CASDRDWVSSEQFF. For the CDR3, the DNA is TGTGCTAGTGACCGGGACTGGGTTTCTAGTGAGCAGTTCTTC.

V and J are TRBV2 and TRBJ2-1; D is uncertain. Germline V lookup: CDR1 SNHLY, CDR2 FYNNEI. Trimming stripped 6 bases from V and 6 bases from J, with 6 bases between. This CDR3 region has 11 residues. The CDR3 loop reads CASRRLNEQFF. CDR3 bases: TGTGCCAGCAGGAGGCTCAATGAGCAGTTCTTC.

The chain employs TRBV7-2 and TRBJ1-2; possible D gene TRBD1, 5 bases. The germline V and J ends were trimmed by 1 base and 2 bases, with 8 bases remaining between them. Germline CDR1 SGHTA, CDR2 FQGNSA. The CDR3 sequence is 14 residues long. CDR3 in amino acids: CASSLGQQNYGYTF. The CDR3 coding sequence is TGTGCCAGCAGCTTAGGACAGCAGAACTATGGCTACACCTTC.

The CDR3 reads CASSIGSGGNEKLFF. The CDR3 DNA is TGTGCCAGTAGTATCGGTTCAGGGGGAAACGAAAAACTGTTTTTT. The chain couples TRBV19 to TRBJ1-4; 7 nucleotides line up with TRBD1. With 3 bases clipped from V and 8 bases from J, the junction kept 9 bases outside the gene matches. Germline V gene data show CDR1 as LNHDA and CDR2 as SQIVND (reference sequence). The length of the CDR3 is 15 residues.

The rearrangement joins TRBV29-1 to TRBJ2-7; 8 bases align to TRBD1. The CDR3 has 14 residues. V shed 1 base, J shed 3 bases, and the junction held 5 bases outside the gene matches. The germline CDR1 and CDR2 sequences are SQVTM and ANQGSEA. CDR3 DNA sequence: TGCAGCGTTGAAGTGGGTACAGGGGGCTACGAGCAGTACTTC. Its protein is CSVEVGTGGYEQYF.

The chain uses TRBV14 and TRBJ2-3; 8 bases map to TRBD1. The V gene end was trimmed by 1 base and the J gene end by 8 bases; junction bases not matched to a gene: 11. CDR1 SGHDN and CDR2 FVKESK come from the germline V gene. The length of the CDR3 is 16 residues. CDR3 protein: CASSQGATGVRGTQYF. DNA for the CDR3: TGTGCCAGCAGCCAAGGGGCGACAGGGGTCCGGGGTACGCAGTATTTT.